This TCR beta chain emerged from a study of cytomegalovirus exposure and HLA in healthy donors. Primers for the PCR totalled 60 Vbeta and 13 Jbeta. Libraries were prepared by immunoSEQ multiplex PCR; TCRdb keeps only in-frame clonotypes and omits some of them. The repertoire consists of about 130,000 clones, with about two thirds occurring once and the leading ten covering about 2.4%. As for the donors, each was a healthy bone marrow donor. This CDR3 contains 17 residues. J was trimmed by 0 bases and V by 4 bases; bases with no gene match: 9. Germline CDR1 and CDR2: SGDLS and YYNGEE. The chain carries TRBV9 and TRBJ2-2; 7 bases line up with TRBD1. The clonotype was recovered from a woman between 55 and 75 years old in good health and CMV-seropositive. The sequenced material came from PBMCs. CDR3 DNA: TGTGCCAGCAGCCCTAGGACAGGAGCCACGAACACCGGGGAGCTGTTTTTT. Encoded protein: CASSPRTGATNTGELFF.